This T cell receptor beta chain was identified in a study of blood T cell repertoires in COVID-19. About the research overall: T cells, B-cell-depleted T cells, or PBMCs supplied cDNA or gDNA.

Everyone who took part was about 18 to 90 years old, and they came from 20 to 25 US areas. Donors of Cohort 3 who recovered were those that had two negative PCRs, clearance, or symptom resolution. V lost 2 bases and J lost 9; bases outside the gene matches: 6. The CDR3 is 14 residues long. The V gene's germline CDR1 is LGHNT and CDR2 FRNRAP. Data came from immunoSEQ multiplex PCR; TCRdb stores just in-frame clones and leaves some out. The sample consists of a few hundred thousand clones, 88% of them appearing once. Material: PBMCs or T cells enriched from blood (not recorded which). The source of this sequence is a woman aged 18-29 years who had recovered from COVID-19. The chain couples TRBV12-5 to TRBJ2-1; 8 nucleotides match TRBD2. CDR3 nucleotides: TGTGCTAGTGGTTTGAAACTAAGCGGGGGTGAGCAGTTCTTC. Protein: CASGLKLSGGEQFF.